The rows below give T cell receptor beta chains drawn from one sample of a study of post-analysis software for immune sequencing data. MiXCR was run by TCRdb on the PCR reads, yielding one entry per CDR3 protein. In the table there are hundreds of thousands of distinct CDR3 sequences, about 40% of which are singletons. Input material: blood. The receptors were gathered from a girl aged 5-17 years with multiple sclerosis. CDR3s include the opening cysteine and the closing phenylalanine or tryptophan. D genes are given only for firm matches. Some rows have no size entry. The others give once, few or many, or a class for an expanded clone.

>TRBV12-3/TRBV12-4|TRBD2|-|TRBJ2-5
CASIPWTSGGRQETQYF
TGTGCCAGCATCCCCTGGACTAGCGGGGGGCGTCAAGAGACCCAGTACTTC
>TRBV7-6|TRBD2|-|TRBJ2-1
CASSLGGLAGVMNEQFF
TGTGCCAGCAGCTTAGGCGGACTAGCGGGAGTCATGAATGAGCAGTTCTTC
>TRBV4-1|TRBD2|-|TRBJ2-7
CASSQDNRASGTYEQYF
TGCGCCAGCAGCCAAGATAATAGGGCTAGCGGGACCTACGAGCAGTACTTC
>TRBV6-1|-|few|TRBJ2-3
CASSGPMGALSTDTQYF
TGTGCCAGCAGTGGCCCGATGGGGGCGCTTAGCACAGATACGCAGTATTTT
>TRBV25-1|-|few|TRBJ1-4
CASSEWTETNEKLFF
TGTGCCAGCAGTGAATGGACAGAGACTAATGAAAAACTGTTTTTT
>TRBV6-6|-|-|TRBJ1-2
CASSSHGEANYGYTF
TGTGCCAGCAGTTCCCACGGGGAAGCTAACTATGGCTACACCTTC
>TRBV20-1|TRBD2|-|TRBJ2-1
CSAKESGRAKEQFF
TGCAGTGCTAAAGAAAGCGGGAGGGCGAAAGAGCAGTTCTTC
>TRBV5-1|TRBD2|-|TRBJ2-1
CASVLETSNSGEQFF
TGCGCCAGCGTACTTGAGACTAGCAATTCCGGTGAGCAGTTCTTC
>TRBV10-3|TRBD2|-|TRBJ2-1
CAISSLAGDSYNEQFF
TGTGCCATCAGTAGTCTAGCGGGGGACTCCTACAATGAGCAGTTCTTC
>TRBV12-3/TRBV12-4|TRBD2|-|TRBJ2-1
CASSVTSGLNNEQFF
TGTGCCAGCAGTGTAACTAGCGGACTAAACAATGAGCAGTTCTTC
>TRBV3-1|TRBD2|-|TRBJ2-5
CASSPSGGAVVETQYF
TGTGCCAGCAGCCCCAGCGGGGGGGCCGTTGTAGAGACCCAGTACTTC
>TRBV5-1|-|few|TRBJ2-5
CASSLAIGETQYF
TGCGCCAGCAGCTTGGCCATAGGGGAGACCCAGTACTTC
>TRBV12-3/TRBV12-4|-|-|TRBJ2-1
CASSTRPQGEQFF
TGTGCCAGCAGTACCAGGCCACAAGGGGAGCAGTTCTTC
>TRBV5-1|-|few|TRBJ2-5
CASGGQGGETQYF
TGCGCCAGCGGAGGGCAGGGAGGAGAGACCCAGTACTTC
>TRBV5-5|TRBD1|-|TRBJ1-1
CASSFYRGRNTEAFF
TGTGCCAGCAGCTTTTACAGGGGTCGGAACACTGAAGCTTTCTTT
>TRBV2|-|-|TRBJ1-5
CASSKGPRNQPQHF
TGTGCCAGCAGTAAGGGACCCAGAAATCAGCCCCAGCATTTT
>TRBV12-3/TRBV12-4|-|-|TRBJ1-1
CASSLAILGVNTEAFF
TGTGCCAGCAGTTTAGCCATCTTAGGGGTGAACACTGAAGCTTTCTTT
>TRBV27|TRBD1|-|TRBJ1-2
CASSLGLDAGQFYGYTF
TGTGCCAGCAGTTTAGGGTTGGATGCGGGACAGTTTTATGGCTACACCTTC
>TRBV20-1|-|few|TRBJ2-7
CSARGYGATSYEQYF
TGCAGTGCTAGAGGTTACGGGGCCACCTCCTACGAGCAGTACTTC
>TRBV12-3/TRBV12-4|-|-|TRBJ2-3
CASSFVDTDAQYF
TGTGCCAGCAGTTTTGTGGACACAGATGCGCAGTATTTT
>TRBV12-3/TRBV12-4|-|-|TRBJ1-1
CASSTPKNTEAFF
TGTGCCAGCAGCACCCCGAAGAACACTGAAGCTTTCTTT
>TRBV5-1|TRBD1|few|TRBJ1-2
CASSSGQGVGGYTF
TGCGCCAGCAGCTCGGGACAGGGTGTTGGGGGCTACACCTTC
>TRBV7-3|-|-|TRBJ2-6
CAGSLTVNSGANVLTF
TGTGCCGGCAGCTTGACGGTTAACTCTGGGGCCAACGTCCTGACTTTC
>TRBV6-5|-|-|TRBJ2-2
CASSYSWEALKTGELFF
TGTGCCAGCAGTTACTCCTGGGAGGCCCTGAAAACCGGGGAGCTGTTTTTT
>TRBV2|-|-|TRBJ2-5
CATSPGPQVEQYF
TGTGCCACCAGTCCGGGACCCCAGGTAGAGCAGTACTTC
>TRBV6-1|TRBD2|-|TRBJ2-3
CASSEVGTSGSTDTQYF
TGTGCCAGCAGTGAAGTTGGGACTAGCGGGAGTACAGATACGCAGTATTTT
>TRBV28|-|few|TRBJ2-1
CASSLWNRVDNEQFF
TGTGCCAGCAGTTTATGGAACAGAGTAGACAATGAGCAGTTCTTC
>TRBV27|TRBD1|-|TRBJ2-7
CASSLKMAGGSYEQYF
TGTGCCAGCAGTTTAAAGATGGCAGGGGGCTCCTACGAGCAGTACTTC
>TRBV12-3/TRBV12-4|-|few|TRBJ1-2
CASSLGVDYGYTF
TGTGCCAGCAGTTTGGGCGTGGACTATGGCTACACCTTC
>TRBV12-3/TRBV12-4|-|few|TRBJ2-7
CASSPFRWGIGEQYF
TGTGCCAGCAGTCCGTTCCGGTGGGGTATCGGCGAGCAGTACTTC
>TRBV20-1|TRBD1|-|TRBJ1-5
CSAGPRDRGNSNQPQHF
TGCAGTGCTGGCCCGCGGGACAGGGGCAATAGCAATCAGCCCCAGCATTTT
>TRBV5-1|-|-|TRBJ2-1
CASSLEYPSYNEQFF
TGCGCCAGCAGCTTGGAATATCCCTCCTACAATGAGCAGTTCTTC
>TRBV5-1|-|-|TRBJ2-2
CASRPHPNTGELFF
TGCGCCAGCAGACCTCATCCGAACACCGGGGAGCTGTTTTTT
>TRBV7-2|-|-|TRBJ2-3
CASSLGGHTQYF
TGTGCCAGCAGCTTAGGGGGCCATACGCAGTATTTT
>TRBV10-3|-|-|TRBJ2-1
CAISLEDPLNEQFF
TGTGCCATCAGTCTCGAAGACCCTTTGAATGAGCAGTTCTTC
>TRBV12-3/TRBV12-4|-|-|TRBJ2-5
CASSPSAGSRRETQYF
TGTGCCAGCAGCCCCTCGGCGGGGTCGAGACGGGAGACCCAGTACTTC
>TRBV10-3|TRBD1|-|TRBJ1-2
CASGAGGINGYTF
TGTGCCTCCGGAGCAGGGGGCATCAATGGCTACACCTTC
>TRBV3-1|TRBD2|few|TRBJ2-1
CASSQDLLAGDNEQFF
TGTGCCAGCAGCCAAGATTTACTAGCGGGGGACAATGAGCAGTTCTTC
>TRBV20-1|-|few|TRBJ2-7
CSAREAAGSYEQYF
TGCAGTGCTAGAGAGGCGGCAGGGAGCTACGAGCAGTACTTC
>TRBV10-3|-|-|TRBJ2-3
CAIKGGLNTDTQYF
TGTGCCATCAAGGGGGGACTAAACACAGATACGCAGTATTTT
>TRBV20-1|-|-|TRBJ2-7
CSARDNANSYEQYF
TGCAGTGCTAGAGATAACGCGAACTCCTACGAGCAGTACTTC
>TRBV7-9|TRBD2|-|TRBJ2-1
CASRFGTSASYNEQFF
TGTGCCAGCAGATTCGGGACTAGCGCCTCCTACAATGAGCAGTTCTTC
>TRBV12-3/TRBV12-4|TRBD2|-|TRBJ2-7
CASSWTSGGHEQYF
TGTGCCAGCAGTTGGACTAGCGGGGGCCACGAGCAGTACTTC
>TRBV19|TRBD1|few|TRBJ1-1
CASRDRNTEAFF
TGTGCCAGCCGGGACAGGAACACTGAAGCTTTCTTT
>TRBV24-1|TRBD1|-|TRBJ2-1
CATSDYRGSSYNEQFF
TGTGCCACCAGTGATTACAGGGGTTCCTCCTACAATGAGCAGTTCTTC
>TRBV11-2|-|-|TRBJ2-1
CARWEKGCNEQFF
TGTGCCAGGTGGGAGAAGGGGTGCAATGAGCAGTTCTTC
>TRBV3-1|TRBD2|-|TRBJ2-7
CASSLLAGGVEQYF
TGTGCCAGCAGCCTACTAGCGGGAGGGGTCGAGCAGTACTTC
>TRBV7-9|-|-|TRBJ1-2
CASSLDLEGLTYVYTF
TGTGCCAGCAGCTTAGATTTGGAGGGATTGACCTATGTCTACACCTTC